This is a list of T cell receptor beta chains from one sample in a study of cytomegalovirus exposure and HLA in healthy donors. Some clones are missing from TCRdb's copy, which holds only in-frame ones; the method was immunoSEQ multiplex PCR. The sample shows 18,000 or so clones, about 75% of them seen only once. The sample comprised PBMCs. All receptors derive from a man aged 18 to 29 in good health and CMV-seronegative. Both conserved end residues are part of each CDR3. The order of the fields is V gene, clone size, D gene, J gene, CDR3 DNA, CDR3 protein. The D gene is left open where the match is weak. The size field is filled for only some rows; it gives once, few, many or a size class.

V gene: TRBV2; clone size: few; D gene: .; J gene: TRBJ1-1; CDR3 DNA: TGTGCCAGCAGAACAGGGAACACTGAAGCTTTCTTT; CDR3 protein: CASRTGNTEAFF
V gene: TRBV29-1; clone size: .; D gene: .; J gene: TRBJ2-2; CDR3 DNA: TGCAGCGTTGTAATCGTAACCGGGGAGCTGTTTTTT; CDR3 protein: CSVVIVTGELFF
V gene: TRBV5-1; clone size: once; D gene: TRBD2; J gene: TRBJ2-2; CDR3 DNA: TGCGCCAGCAGCCCTAAAGCGGGAGGGAACACCGGGGAGCTGTTTTTT; CDR3 protein: CASSPKAGGNTGELFF
V gene: TRBV30; clone size: .; D gene: .; J gene: TRBJ1-2; CDR3 DNA: TGTGCCTGGAGTCGGAGCTATGGCTACACCTTC; CDR3 protein: CAWSRSYGYTF
V gene: TRBV2; clone size: .; D gene: .; J gene: TRBJ1-1; CDR3 DNA: TGTGCCAGCAGTGAAGGAAGACAGGAGAACACTGAAGCTTTCTTT; CDR3 protein: CASSEGRQENTEAFF
V gene: TRBV7-9; clone size: .; D gene: TRBD2; J gene: TRBJ2-5; CDR3 DNA: TGTGCCAGCAGCTACAGCGGGACCGTGGGAGAGACCCAGTACTTC; CDR3 protein: CASSYSGTVGETQYF
V gene: TRBV29-1; clone size: .; D gene: TRBD2; J gene: TRBJ2-3; CDR3 DNA: TGCAGCGTTGAAGTCCCTAGCGGGGGGGATGATACGCAGTATTTT; CDR3 protein: CSVEVPSGGDDTQYF
V gene: TRBV7-2; clone size: .; D gene: .; J gene: TRBJ1-6; CDR3 DNA: TGTGCCAGCAGTGCCGGGACACGCTATAATTCACCCCTCCACTTT; CDR3 protein: CASSAGTRYNSPLHF
V gene: TRBV4-1; clone size: few; D gene: TRBD1; J gene: TRBJ2-3; CDR3 DNA: TGCGCCAGCAGCCCGGGACAGGGTGGCGCAGATACGCAGTATTTT; CDR3 protein: CASSPGQGGADTQYF
V gene: TRBV7-9; clone size: .; D gene: TRBD1; J gene: TRBJ1-5; CDR3 DNA: TGTGCCAGCAGCAGTGACAGGGGTGCCCAGCCCCAGCATTTT; CDR3 protein: CASSSDRGAQPQHF
V gene: TRBV29-1; clone size: few; D gene: TRBD1; J gene: TRBJ1-1; CDR3 DNA: TGCAGCGTGGAGCGACAGGGAGAAGCTTTCTTT; CDR3 protein: CSVERQGEAFF
V gene: TRBV18; clone size: .; D gene: TRBD1; J gene: TRBJ1-4; CDR3 DNA: TGTGCCAGCTCGGTCGACAGGGCCCGATTCAAGAATGAAAAACTGTTTTTT; CDR3 protein: CASSVDRARFKNEKLFF
V gene: TRBV20-1; clone size: .; D gene: .; J gene: TRBJ1-1; CDR3 DNA: TGCAGTGCCGAGGGGGACACTGAAGCTTTCTTT; CDR3 protein: CSAEGDTEAFF
V gene: TRBV10-3; clone size: .; D gene: .; J gene: TRBJ1-5; CDR3 DNA: TGTGCCATCAGTGAGGCAGACTATCAGCCCCAGCATTTT; CDR3 protein: CAISEADYQPQHF
V gene: TRBV6-5; clone size: .; D gene: .; J gene: TRBJ1-3; CDR3 DNA: TGTGCCAGCAGCACGACGACGGGAGGAAACACCATATATTTT; CDR3 protein: CASSTTTGGNTIYF
V gene: TRBV15; clone size: .; D gene: .; J gene: TRBJ1-1; CDR3 DNA: TGTGCCACCAGCGGATCGGCGGGAACTGAAGCTTTCTTT; CDR3 protein: CATSGSAGTEAFF
V gene: TRBV30; clone size: .; D gene: TRBD2; J gene: TRBJ2-1; CDR3 DNA: TGTGCCTTAATTACTAGCGGGGACTACAATGAGCAGTTCTTC; CDR3 protein: CALITSGDYNEQFF
V gene: TRBV9; clone size: .; D gene: .; J gene: TRBJ1-2; CDR3 DNA: TGTGCCAGCAGCGTAGCAGCTCAGGCCTATGGCTACACCTTC; CDR3 protein: CASSVAAQAYGYTF
V gene: TRBV5-6; clone size: .; D gene: TRBD1; J gene: TRBJ1-2; CDR3 DNA: TGTGCCAGCAGCATCGGGACAGGGGCCCATGGCTACACCTTC; CDR3 protein: CASSIGTGAHGYTF
V gene: TRBV7-6; clone size: few; D gene: .; J gene: TRBJ2-7; CDR3 DNA: TGTGCCAGCAGCTTATTGGGACATCGACTGCAGTACTTC; CDR3 protein: CASSLLGHRLQYF
V gene: TRBV30; clone size: once; D gene: .; J gene: TRBJ1-5; CDR3 DNA: TGTGCCTGGAGTGCCGGACAGAGCAATCAGCCCCAGCATTTT; CDR3 protein: CAWSAGQSNQPQHF
V gene: TRBV29-1; clone size: .; D gene: TRBD1; J gene: TRBJ1-2; CDR3 DNA: TGCAGCGTTGAATATGGGACAGATGGCTACACCTTC; CDR3 protein: CSVEYGTDGYTF
V gene: TRBV4-1; clone size: .; D gene: .; J gene: TRBJ1-2; CDR3 DNA: TGCGCCAGCAGCCAGGGAGGGAACTATGGCTACACCTTC; CDR3 protein: CASSQGGNYGYTF
V gene: TRBV6-6; clone size: .; D gene: TRBD1; J gene: TRBJ1-5; CDR3 DNA: TGTGCCAGCAGCAGACAGGGCCAGCCCCAGCATTTT; CDR3 protein: CASSRQGQPQHF
V gene: TRBV30; clone size: .; D gene: .; J gene: TRBJ1-4; CDR3 DNA: TGTGCCTGGGAAGGAGGGGTTGGGGAAAAACTGTTTTTT; CDR3 protein: CAWEGGVGEKLFF
V gene: TRBV4-2; clone size: .; D gene: .; J gene: TRBJ2-3; CDR3 DNA: TGTGCCAGCAGCCAAGAAGAGGCCTCTAGCACAGATACGCAGTATTTT; CDR3 protein: CASSQEEASSTDTQYF
V gene: TRBV6-6; clone size: once; D gene: TRBD2; J gene: TRBJ2-1; CDR3 DNA: TGTGCCAGCAGTCCGACTAGCGGACCCTACAATGAGCAGTTCTTC; CDR3 protein: CASSPTSGPYNEQFF
V gene: TRBV5-4; clone size: .; D gene: .; J gene: TRBJ1-6; CDR3 DNA: TGTGCCAGCAGCTTGGCCGGGGGGGGTAATTCACCCCTCCACTTT; CDR3 protein: CASSLAGGGNSPLHF
V gene: TRBV18; clone size: .; D gene: .; J gene: TRBJ1-1; CDR3 DNA: TGTGCCAGCTCAGGAGCCAAGATCCGAACTGAAGCTTTCTTT; CDR3 protein: CASSGAKIRTEAFF
V gene: TRBV6-5; clone size: .; D gene: TRBD2; J gene: TRBJ2-7; CDR3 DNA: TGTGCCAGCAGTTACCTGGGACTAGCGGGATCCTACGAGCAGTACTTC; CDR3 protein: CASSYLGLAGSYEQYF
V gene: TRBV30; clone size: few; D gene: .; J gene: TRBJ1-1; CDR3 DNA: TGTGCCTGGAAACAGGACTATACCGAAGCTTTCTTT; CDR3 protein: CAWKQDYTEAFF
V gene: TRBV5-6; clone size: .; D gene: .; J gene: TRBJ2-5; CDR3 DNA: TGTGCCAGCAGCTTGGCAGGGGCGCAAGGACAGACCCAGTACTTC; CDR3 protein: CASSLAGAQGQTQYF